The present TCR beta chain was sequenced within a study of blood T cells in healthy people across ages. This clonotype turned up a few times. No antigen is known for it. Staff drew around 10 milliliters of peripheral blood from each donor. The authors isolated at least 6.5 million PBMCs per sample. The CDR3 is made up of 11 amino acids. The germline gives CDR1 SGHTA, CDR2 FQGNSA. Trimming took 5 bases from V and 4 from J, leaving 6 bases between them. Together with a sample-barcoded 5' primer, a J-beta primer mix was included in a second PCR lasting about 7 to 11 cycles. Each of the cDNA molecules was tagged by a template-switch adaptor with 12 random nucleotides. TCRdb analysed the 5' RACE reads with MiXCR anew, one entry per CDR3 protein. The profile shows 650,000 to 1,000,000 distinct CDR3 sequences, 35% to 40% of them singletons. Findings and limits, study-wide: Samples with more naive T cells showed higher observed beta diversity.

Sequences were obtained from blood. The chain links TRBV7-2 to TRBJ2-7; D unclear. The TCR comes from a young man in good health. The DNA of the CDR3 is TGTGCCAGCAGCCTCATGTACGAGCAGTACTTC. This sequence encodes CASSLMYEQYF.